The sequence of this T cell receptor beta chain was determined in a study of T cell repertoires in cytomegalovirus infection. For the study at large: Alongside well-studied HLA-B-restricted CMV epitopes, recently identified HLA-C-restricted CMV epitopes were also used. From public TCR beta signatures came an indication of both CMV infection and matching HLA type.

The CDR3 is made up of 18 amino acids. Germline CDR1 reads SGHRS; CDR2 reads YFSETQ. Trimming removed 4 bases from V and 1 base from J; junction bases left unmatched: 11. To note about this clonotype: Its antigen is unidentified.

In TCRdb, the reads were re-called with MiXCR into one record per CDR3 protein. The sample lists approximately 600,000 distinct CDR3 sequences, just under 40% occurring once. General observations from the study: In two of eight donors, the top clonotype was HLA-C-restricted CMV-specific. Individuals carrying CMV plus the relevant HLA were identified by cumulative frequency of public TCR beta families.

Sequencing was performed on cultured PBMCs, taken from culture after CMV antigen stimulation. This clonotype was obtained from a human donor in good health (CMV status not recorded). Some clones in this sample may be carry-over from other donors' samples. The V and J genes are TRBV5-1 and TRBJ1-1; 12 bases are a match to TRBD1. CDR3 sequence: CASSVGTGGFVSNTEAFF. The DNA of the CDR3 is TGCGCCAGCAGCGTGGGGACAGGGGGCTTCGTCTCGAACACTGAAGCTTTCTTT.